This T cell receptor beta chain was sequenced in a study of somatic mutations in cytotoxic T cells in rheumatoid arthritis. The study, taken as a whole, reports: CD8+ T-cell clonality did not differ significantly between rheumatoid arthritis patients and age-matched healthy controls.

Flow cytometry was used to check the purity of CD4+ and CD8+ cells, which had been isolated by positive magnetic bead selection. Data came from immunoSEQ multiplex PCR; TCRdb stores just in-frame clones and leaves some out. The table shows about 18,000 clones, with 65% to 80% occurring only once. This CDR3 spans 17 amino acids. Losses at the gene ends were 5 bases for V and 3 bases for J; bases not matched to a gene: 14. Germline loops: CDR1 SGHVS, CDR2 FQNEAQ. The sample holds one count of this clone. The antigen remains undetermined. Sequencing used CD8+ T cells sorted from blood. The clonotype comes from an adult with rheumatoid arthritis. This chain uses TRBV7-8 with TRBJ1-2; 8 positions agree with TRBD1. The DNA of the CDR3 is TGTGCCAGCAGCCGCGCGGACAGGGTGGTGACTTACTATGGCTACACCTTC. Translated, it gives CASSRADRVVTYYGYTF.